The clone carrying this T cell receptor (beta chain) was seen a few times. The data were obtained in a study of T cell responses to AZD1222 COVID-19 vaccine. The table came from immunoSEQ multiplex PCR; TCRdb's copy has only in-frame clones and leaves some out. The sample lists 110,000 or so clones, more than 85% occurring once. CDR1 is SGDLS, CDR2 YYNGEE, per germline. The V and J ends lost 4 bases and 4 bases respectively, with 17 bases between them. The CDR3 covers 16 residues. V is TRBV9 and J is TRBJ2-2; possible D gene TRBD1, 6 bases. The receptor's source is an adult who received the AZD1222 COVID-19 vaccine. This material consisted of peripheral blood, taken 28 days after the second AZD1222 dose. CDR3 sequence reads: CASSPPDQGTTGELFF. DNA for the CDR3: TGTGCCAGCAGCCCACCCGATCAGGGGACCACCGGGGAGCTGTTTTTT.